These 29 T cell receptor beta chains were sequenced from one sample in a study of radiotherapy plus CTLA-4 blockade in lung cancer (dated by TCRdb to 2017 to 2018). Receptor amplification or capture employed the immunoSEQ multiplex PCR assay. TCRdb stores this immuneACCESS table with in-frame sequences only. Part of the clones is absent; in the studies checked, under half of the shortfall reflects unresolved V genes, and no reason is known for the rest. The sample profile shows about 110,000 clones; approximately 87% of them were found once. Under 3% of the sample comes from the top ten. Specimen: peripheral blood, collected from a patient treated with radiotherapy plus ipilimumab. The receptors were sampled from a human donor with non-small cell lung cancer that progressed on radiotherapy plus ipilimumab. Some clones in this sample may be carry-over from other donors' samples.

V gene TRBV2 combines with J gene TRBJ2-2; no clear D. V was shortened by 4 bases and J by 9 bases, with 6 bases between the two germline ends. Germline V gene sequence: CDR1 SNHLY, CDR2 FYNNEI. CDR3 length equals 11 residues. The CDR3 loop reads CASSVSRELFF. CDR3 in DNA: TGTGCCAGCAGTGTTTCCCGGGAGCTGTTTTTT.

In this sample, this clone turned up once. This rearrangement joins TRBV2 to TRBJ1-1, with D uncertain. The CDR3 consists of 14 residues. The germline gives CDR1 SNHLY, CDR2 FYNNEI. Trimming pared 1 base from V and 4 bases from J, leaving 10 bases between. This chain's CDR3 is CASSEGSLGTEAFF. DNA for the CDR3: TGTGCCAGCAGTGAAGGATCCCTGGGCACTGAAGCTTTCTTT.

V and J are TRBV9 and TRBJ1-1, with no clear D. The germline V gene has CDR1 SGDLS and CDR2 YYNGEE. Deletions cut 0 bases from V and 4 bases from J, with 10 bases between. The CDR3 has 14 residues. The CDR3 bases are TGTGCCAGCAGCGTAGTATCCCGGATCACTGAAGCTTTCTTT. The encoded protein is CASSVVSRITEAFF.

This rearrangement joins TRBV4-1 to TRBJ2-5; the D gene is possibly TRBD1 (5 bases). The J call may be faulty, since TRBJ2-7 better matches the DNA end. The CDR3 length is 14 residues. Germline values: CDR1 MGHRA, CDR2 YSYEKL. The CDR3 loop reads CASSQDPRAGEQYF. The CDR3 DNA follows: TGCGCCAGCAGCCAAGACCCCAGGGCAGGCGAGCAGTACTTC.

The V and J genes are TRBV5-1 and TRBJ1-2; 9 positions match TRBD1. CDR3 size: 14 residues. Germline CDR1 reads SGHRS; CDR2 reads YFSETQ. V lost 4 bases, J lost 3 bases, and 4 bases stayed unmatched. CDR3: CASSPGQGYYGYTF. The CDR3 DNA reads TGCGCCAGCAGCCCTGGACAGGGGTACTATGGCTACACCTTC. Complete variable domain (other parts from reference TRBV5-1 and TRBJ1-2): KAGVTQTPRYLIKTRGQQVTLSCSPISGHRSVSWYQQTPGQGLQFLFEYFSETQRNKGNFPGRFSGRQFSNSRSEMNVSTLELGDSALYLCASSPGQGYYGYTFGSGTRLTVV.

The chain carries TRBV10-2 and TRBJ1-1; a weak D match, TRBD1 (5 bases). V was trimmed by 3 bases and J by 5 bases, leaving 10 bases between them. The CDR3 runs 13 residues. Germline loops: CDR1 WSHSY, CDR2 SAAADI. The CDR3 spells CASSDWGYTEAFF. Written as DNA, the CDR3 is TGCGCCAGCAGTGACTGGGGGTATACTGAAGCTTTCTTT.

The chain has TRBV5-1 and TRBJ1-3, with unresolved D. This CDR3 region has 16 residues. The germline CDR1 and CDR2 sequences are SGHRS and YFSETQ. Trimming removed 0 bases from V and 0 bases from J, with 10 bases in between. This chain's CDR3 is CASSLDWGPSGNTIYF. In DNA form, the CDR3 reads TGCGCCAGCAGCTTGGACTGGGGTCCCTCTGGAAACACCATATATTTT.

CDR3 sequence reads: CASSLVGQGANQFF. The CDR3 DNA follows: TGTGCCAGCAGCTTAGTCGGCCAGGGGGCAAATCAGTTCTTC. The gene calls are TRBV7-2 and TRBJ2-1; 8 nucleotides align to TRBD1. The germline CDR1 and CDR2 sequences are SGHTA and FQGNSA. V shed 1 base and J 13 bases; nucleotides not matched to a gene: 9. The CDR3 extends over 14 amino acids.

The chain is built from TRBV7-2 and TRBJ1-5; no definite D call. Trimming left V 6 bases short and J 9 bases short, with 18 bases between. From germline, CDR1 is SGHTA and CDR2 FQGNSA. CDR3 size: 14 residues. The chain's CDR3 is CASSYPERNGPQHF. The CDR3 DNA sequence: TGTGCCAGCAGTTACCCCGAAAGGAATGGGCCCCAGCATTTT.

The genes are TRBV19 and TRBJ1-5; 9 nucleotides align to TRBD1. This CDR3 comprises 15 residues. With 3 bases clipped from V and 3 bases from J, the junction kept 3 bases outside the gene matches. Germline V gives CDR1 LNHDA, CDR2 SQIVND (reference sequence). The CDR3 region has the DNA TGTGCCAGTAGTATCGGGACAGGGAACAATCAGCCCCAGCATTTT. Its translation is CASSIGTGNNQPQHF.

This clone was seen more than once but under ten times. The CDR3 DNA reads as TGTGCCACCAGCAGGGACAGGAGTTCGACGCAGTATTTT. Protein sequence: CATSRDRSSTQYF. The chain has TRBV15 and TRBJ2-3; 7 bases agree with TRBD1. The CDR3 loop spans 13 amino acids. J was trimmed by 9 bases and V by 3 bases; bases with no gene match: 6. Per germline, CDR1 LNHNV and CDR2 YYDKDF (reference sequence).

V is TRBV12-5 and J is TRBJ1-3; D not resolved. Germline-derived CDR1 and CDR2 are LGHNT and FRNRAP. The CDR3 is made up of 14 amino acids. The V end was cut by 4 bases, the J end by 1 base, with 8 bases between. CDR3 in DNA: TGTGCTAGTGGTTCAGGCAGATCTGGAAACACCATATATTTT. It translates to CASGSGRSGNTIYF.

In nucleotides, the CDR3 is TGTGCCACCAGCAGCCCCCACGGGGTATCTAACTATGGCTACACCTTC. Protein sequence: CATSSPHGVSNYGYTF. The gene calls are TRBV15 and TRBJ1-2; no clear D. V lost 3 bases and J 0 bases, leaving 14 bases between the germline ends. This CDR3 region has 16 residues. The germline CDR1 and CDR2 sequences are LNHNV and YYDKDF (reference sequence). Variable domain in full (rest from reference TRBV15 and TRBJ1-2): DAMVIQNPRYQVTQFGKPVTLSCSQTLNHNVMYWYQQKSSQAPKLLFHYYDKDFNNEADTPDNFQSRRPNTSFCFLDIRSPGLGDTAMYLCATSSPHGVSNYGYTFGSGTRLTVV.

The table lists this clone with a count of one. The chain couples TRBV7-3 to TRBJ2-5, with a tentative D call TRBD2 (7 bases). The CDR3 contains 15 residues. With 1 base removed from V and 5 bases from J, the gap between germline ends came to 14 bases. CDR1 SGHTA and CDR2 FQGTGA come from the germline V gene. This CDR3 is CASSLSGGAPETQYF. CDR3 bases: TGTGCCAGCAGCTTAAGTGGGGGGGCCCCTGAGACCCAGTACTTC.

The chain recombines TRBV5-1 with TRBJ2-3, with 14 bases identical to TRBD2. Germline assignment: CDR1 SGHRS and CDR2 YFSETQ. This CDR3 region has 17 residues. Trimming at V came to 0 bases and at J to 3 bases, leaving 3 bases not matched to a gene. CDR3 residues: CASSLAGLAGVTDTQYF. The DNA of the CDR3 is TGCGCCAGCAGCTTGGCGGGACTAGCGGGGGTTACAGATACGCAGTATTTT.

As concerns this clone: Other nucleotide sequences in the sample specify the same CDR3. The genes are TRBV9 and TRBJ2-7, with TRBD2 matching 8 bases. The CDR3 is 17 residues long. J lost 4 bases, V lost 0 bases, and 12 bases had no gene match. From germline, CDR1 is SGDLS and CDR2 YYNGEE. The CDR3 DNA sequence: TGTGCCAGCAGCGTAGGACTGGGTCGGGGGGGATATTACGAGCAGTACTTC. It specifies CASSVGLGRGGYYEQYF.

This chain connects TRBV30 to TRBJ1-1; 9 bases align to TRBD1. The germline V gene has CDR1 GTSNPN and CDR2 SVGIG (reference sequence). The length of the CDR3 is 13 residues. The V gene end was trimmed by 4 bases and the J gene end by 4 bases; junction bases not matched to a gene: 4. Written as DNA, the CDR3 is TGTGCCTGGAAGGACAGGGGACCCACTGAAGCTTTCTTT. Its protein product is CAWKDRGPTEAFF.

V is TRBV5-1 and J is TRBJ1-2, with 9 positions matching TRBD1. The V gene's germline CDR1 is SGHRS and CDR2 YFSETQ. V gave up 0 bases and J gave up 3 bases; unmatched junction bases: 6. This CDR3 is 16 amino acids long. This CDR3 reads CASSLGARDRDYGYTF. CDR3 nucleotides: TGCGCCAGCAGCTTGGGGGCCCGGGACAGGGACTATGGCTACACCTTC.

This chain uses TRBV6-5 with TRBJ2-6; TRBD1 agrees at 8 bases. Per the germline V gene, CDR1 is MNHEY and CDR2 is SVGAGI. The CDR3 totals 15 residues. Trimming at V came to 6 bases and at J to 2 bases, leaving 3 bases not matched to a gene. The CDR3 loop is CASSPTGAGANVLTF. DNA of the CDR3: TGTGCCAGCAGCCCGACAGGGGCTGGGGCCAACGTCCTGACTTTC.

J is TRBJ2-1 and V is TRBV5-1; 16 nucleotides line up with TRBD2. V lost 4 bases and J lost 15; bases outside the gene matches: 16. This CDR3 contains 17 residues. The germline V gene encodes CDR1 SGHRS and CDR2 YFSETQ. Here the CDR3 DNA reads TGCGCCAGCAGCCTCCTACCCGGGACTAGCGGGGGGGCCAGGTGGTTCTTC. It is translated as CASSLLPGTSGGARWFF. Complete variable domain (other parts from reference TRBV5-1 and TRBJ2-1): KAGVTQTPRYLIKTRGQQVTLSCSPISGHRSVSWYQQTPGQGLQFLFEYFSETQRNKGNFPGRFSGRQFSNSRSEMNVSTLELGDSALYLCASSLLPGTSGGARWFFGPGTRLTVL.

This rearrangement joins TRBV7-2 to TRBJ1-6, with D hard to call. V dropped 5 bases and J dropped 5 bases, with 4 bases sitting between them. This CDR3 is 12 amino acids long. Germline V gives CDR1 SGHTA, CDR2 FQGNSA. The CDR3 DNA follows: TGTGCCAGCAGCCGGGATAATTCACCCCTCCACTTT. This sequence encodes CASSRDNSPLHF.

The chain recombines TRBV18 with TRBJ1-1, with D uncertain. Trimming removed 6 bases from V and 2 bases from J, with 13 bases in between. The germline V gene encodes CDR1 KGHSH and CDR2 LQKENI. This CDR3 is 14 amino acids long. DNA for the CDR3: TGTGCCAGCTCTTCGGGATTTGGAAACACTGAAGCTTTCTTT. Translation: CASSSGFGNTEAFF.

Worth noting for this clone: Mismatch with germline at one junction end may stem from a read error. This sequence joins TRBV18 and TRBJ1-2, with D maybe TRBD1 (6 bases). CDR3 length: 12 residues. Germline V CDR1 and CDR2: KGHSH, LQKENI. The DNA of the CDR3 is TGTGCCAGCTCACCACCCAGGGGTGGCTACATCTTC. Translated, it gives CASSPPRGGYIF.

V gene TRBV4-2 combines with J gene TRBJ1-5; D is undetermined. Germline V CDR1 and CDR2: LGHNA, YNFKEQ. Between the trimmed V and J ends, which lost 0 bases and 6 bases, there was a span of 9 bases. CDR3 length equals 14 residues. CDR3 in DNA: TGTGCCAGCAGCCAAGATCGGACCCCTCAGCCCCAGCATTTT. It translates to CASSQDRTPQPQHF.

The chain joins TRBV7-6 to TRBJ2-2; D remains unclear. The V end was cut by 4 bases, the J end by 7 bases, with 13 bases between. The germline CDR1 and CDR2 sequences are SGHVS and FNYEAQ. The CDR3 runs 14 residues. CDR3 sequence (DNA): TGTGCCAGCAGCTCCCGGACCGGATTCGGGGAGCTGTTTTTT. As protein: CASSSRTGFGELFF.

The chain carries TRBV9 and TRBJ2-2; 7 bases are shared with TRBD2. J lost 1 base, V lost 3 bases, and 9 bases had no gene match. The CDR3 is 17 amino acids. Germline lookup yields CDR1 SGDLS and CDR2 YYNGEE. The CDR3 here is CASSEGLPGGNTGELFF. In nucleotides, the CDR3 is TGTGCCAGCAGCGAGGGGTTACCGGGGGGGAACACCGGGGAGCTGTTTTTT.

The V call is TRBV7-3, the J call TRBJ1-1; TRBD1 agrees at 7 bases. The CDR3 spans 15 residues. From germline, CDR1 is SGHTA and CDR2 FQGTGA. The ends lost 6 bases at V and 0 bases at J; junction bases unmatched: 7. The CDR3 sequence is CASREGAGLNTEAFF. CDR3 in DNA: TGTGCCAGCAGAGAGGGGGCAGGATTGAACACTGAAGCTTTCTTT. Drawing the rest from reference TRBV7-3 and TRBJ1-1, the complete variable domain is GAGVSQTPSNKVTEKGKYVELRCDPISGHTALYWYRQSLGQGPEFLIYFQGTGAADDSGLPNDRFFAVRPEGSVSTLKIQRTERGDSAVYLCASREGAGLNTEAFFGQGTRLTVV.

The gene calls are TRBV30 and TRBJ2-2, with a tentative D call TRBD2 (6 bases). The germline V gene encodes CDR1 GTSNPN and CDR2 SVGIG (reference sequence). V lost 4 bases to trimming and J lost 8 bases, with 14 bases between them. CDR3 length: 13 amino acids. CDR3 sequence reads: CAWIKGTRGELFF. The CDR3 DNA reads TGTGCCTGGATCAAGGGGACTCGTGGGGAGCTGTTTTTT.

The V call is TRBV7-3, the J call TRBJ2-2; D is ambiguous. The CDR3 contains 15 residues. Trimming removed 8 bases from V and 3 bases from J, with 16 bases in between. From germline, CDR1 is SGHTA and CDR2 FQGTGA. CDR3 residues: CASSQMGSDTGELFF. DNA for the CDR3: TGTGCCAGCTCCCAAATGGGATCGGACACCGGGGAGCTGTTTTTT.